The next 27 T cell receptor beta chains were all read from a single sample in a study of human T cells and chemical hapten exposure. Time point: patch test 3, about 24 weeks after DPC sensitization. Treatment noted: therapeutic diphenylcyclopropenone sensitization with weekly scalp DPC. TCRdb reprocessed the RACE reads via MiXCR and lists one record per CDR3 protein. Of 95,000 to 150,000 distinct CDR3 sequences in the sample, around 11% are singletons; the top ten hold over 2%. Specimen: whole blood, collected in connection with sensitization to the hapten diphenylcyclopropenone (DPC). The source of these receptors is a woman in her fifties or sixties with alopecia areata. Some clones in this sample may be carry-over from other donors' samples.

This clonotype was seen at least ten times. This chain uses TRBV7-9 with TRBJ2-3; 9 bases align to TRBD2. The CDR3 runs to 15 residues. The germline V gene encodes CDR1 SEHNR and CDR2 FQNEAQ (reference sequence). V lost 4 bases and J lost 4; bases outside the gene matches: 6. The CDR3 sequence: CASSSLAGWADTQYF. The DNA of the CDR3 is TGTGCCAGCAGCTCGCTAGCGGGGTGGGCAGATACGCAGTATTTT.

The table lists this clonotype with many counts. The gene calls are TRBV6-6 and TRBJ1-4; 10 bases are a match to TRBD1. Germline values: CDR1 MNHNY, CDR2 SVGAGI (reference sequence). V lost 6 bases to trimming and J lost 5 bases; unmatched junction nucleotides: 6. The CDR3 has 15 residues. Here the CDR3 DNA reads TGTGCCAGCAGGTTACCGGGACAGGGGAATGAAAAACTGTTTTTT. This translates into CASRLPGQGNEKLFF.

V gene TRBV13 combines with J gene TRBJ1-6; 8 positions agree with TRBD1. V gave up 6 bases and J gave up 9 bases; unmatched junction bases: 7. Germline V gives CDR1 PRHDT, CDR2 FYEKMQ (reference sequence). The CDR3 spans 14 residues. This chain's CDR3 is CASRHGTGLSPLHF. The CDR3 nucleotides are TGTGCCAGCAGACACGGGACAGGTCTTTCACCCCTCCACTTT. Variable domain in full (rest from reference TRBV13 and TRBJ1-6): AAGVIQSPRHLIKEKRETATLKCYPIPRHDTVYWYQQGPGQDPQFLISFYEKMQSDKGSIPDRFSAQQFSDYHSELNMSSLELGDSALYFCASRHGTGLSPLHFGNGTRLTVT.

V is TRBV4-1 and J is TRBJ1-5, with 7 positions matching TRBD1. This CDR3 region has 16 residues. Unmatched junction bases numbered 5, after V lost 3 bases and J lost 0 bases. CDR1 is MGHRA, CDR2 YSYEKL, per germline. The CDR3 spells CASSQAQGGSNQPQHF. CDR3 nucleotides: TGCGCCAGCAGCCAGGCCCAGGGGGGTAGCAATCAGCCCCAGCATTTT.

In this sample, this clonotype turned up a few times. The V gene is TRBV27, the J gene TRBJ2-7, with D perhaps TRBD2 (7 bases). This CDR3 is built from 15 residues. V was shortened by 0 bases and J by 2 bases, with 11 bases between the two germline ends. Germline CDR1 and CDR2: MNHEY and SMNVEV (reference sequence). The CDR3, as DNA: TGTGCCAGCAGTTTATCGTTGGGGGGGCCCTACGAGCAGTACTTC. This encodes CASSLSLGGPYEQYF.

V is TRBV7-2 and J is TRBJ1-6, with no clear D. Trimming cost V 5 bases and J 4 bases, with 9 bases left between them. Germline CDR1 and CDR2: SGHTA and FQGNSA. CDR3 length: 14 residues. Here the CDR3 reads CASSHVAYNSPLHF. CDR3 DNA sequence: TGTGCCAGCAGCCACGTAGCATATAATTCACCCCTCCACTTT.

The CDR3 sequence: CASSVPGQGARSPLHF. The CDR3 coding sequence is TGTGCCAGCAGTGTCCCGGGACAGGGGGCGCGGTCACCCCTCCACTTT. This chain joins TRBV2 and TRBJ1-6; 12 bases fit TRBD1. This CDR3 is built from 16 residues. Trimming took 4 bases from V and 10 from J; bases not matched to a gene: 8. Germline V gene data show CDR1 as SNHLY and CDR2 as FYNNEI.

The CDR3 coding sequence is TGTGCCAGCAGATATACAGGGTATGGCTACACCTTC. Its translation is CASRYTGYGYTF. The chain recombines TRBV12-3 or TRBV12-4 with TRBJ1-2; possible D gene TRBD1, 6 bases. The length of the CDR3 is 12 residues. Deletions cut 6 bases from V and 5 bases from J, with 10 bases between.

The table lists this clonotype with a few counts. This chain uses TRBV11-3 with TRBJ2-2; D gene unclear. The CDR3 runs 15 residues. Trimming took off 5 bases at V and 0 bases at J, with 10 bases between the two ends. Germline V gives CDR1 SGHNT, CDR2 YENEEA. The CDR3: CASSPGPTNTGELFF. CDR3 sequence (DNA): TGTGCCAGCAGCCCTGGACCGACGAACACCGGGGAGCTGTTTTTT.

This clonotype was observed many times. V is TRBV7-2 and J is TRBJ2-3; TRBD2 matches at 8 bases. The J segment lost 5 bases and the V segment lost 0 bases, leaving 4 bases of the junction unmatched. This CDR3 spans 15 amino acids. Germline values: CDR1 SGHTA, CDR2 FQGNSA. Here the CDR3 reads CASSLAAGVGDTQYF. In DNA form, the CDR3 reads TGTGCCAGCAGCTTAGCAGCGGGGGTCGGAGATACGCAGTATTTT.

This clonotype was observed many times. V gene TRBV6-2 or TRBV6-3 combines with J gene TRBJ2-3, with 9 bases aligning to TRBD2. The CDR3 is 18 amino acids. V dropped 4 bases and J dropped 2; count of bases not matched to a gene: 13. CDR1 is MNHEY and CDR2 is SVGEGT in the germline V gene. CDR3 DNA: TGTGCCAGCAGTTTTTGGGGACTAGCCGACCCCCTCACAGATACGCAGTATTTT. It specifies CASSFWGLADPLTDTQYF.

This clonotype was seen at least ten times. The rearrangement uses TRBV9 and TRBJ1-2; the D gene is possibly TRBD1 (5 bases). The CDR3 length is 12 residues. V lost 7 bases and J 4 bases, leaving 11 bases between the germline ends. Germline CDR1 is SGDLS and CDR2 is YYNGEE. CDR3 in DNA: TGTGCCAGCGCAGACAGAGTCTATGGCTACACCTTC. Encoded protein: CASADRVYGYTF.

This clonotype showed up many times. The rearrangement uses TRBV29-1 and TRBJ2-7; D may be TRBD2 (5 bases). Germline V gene data show CDR1 as SQVTM and CDR2 as ANQGSEA. The V and J ends lost 4 bases and 6 bases respectively, with 16 bases between them. The CDR3 runs 13 residues. The CDR3 reads CSVVSGKGGEQYF. CDR3 nucleotide sequence: TGCAGCGTTGTCTCCGGGAAGGGTGGCGAGCAGTACTTC.

This clonotype was detected many times. This rearrangement joins TRBV29-1 to TRBJ2-1; D gene uncertain. The germline V gene has CDR1 SQVTM and CDR2 ANQGSEA. Trimming pared 4 bases from V and 1 base from J, leaving 11 bases between. This CDR3 is built from 14 residues. DNA for the CDR3: TGCAGCGTTGGCCGGAGCTCATCCTACAATGAGCAGTTCTTC. This gives the protein CSVGRSSSYNEQFF.

CDR3 sequence reads: CSAPPQREGYEQYF. As DNA, the CDR3 is TGCAGTGCTCCTCCTCAGCGGGAGGGGTACGAGCAGTACTTC. The rearrangement links TRBV20-1 to TRBJ2-7; 10 positions agree with TRBD2. V was clipped by 5 bases and J by 4 bases; unmatched bases: 8. Per the germline V gene, CDR1 is DFQATT and CDR2 is SNEGSKA (reference sequence). The CDR3 has 14 residues.

The chain is built from TRBV12-3 or TRBV12-4 and TRBJ1-2, with D maybe TRBD1 (5 bases). This CDR3 spans 15 amino acids. V lost 5 bases to trimming and J lost 2 bases, with 15 bases between them. This chain's CDR3 is CASSARDRRNYGYTF. The CDR3 nucleotides read TGTGCCAGCAGTGCCCGGGACCGCCGGAACTATGGCTACACCTTC.

V is TRBV28 and J is TRBJ1-3; D is ambiguous. The V end was cut by 8 bases, the J end by 2 bases, with 13 bases between. The CDR3 covers 14 residues. Germline lookup yields CDR1 MDHEN and CDR2 SYDVKM. The CDR3 bases are TGTGCCAGCGCGGTTCCCCAGGCTGGAAACACCATATATTTT. Amino acid sequence: CASAVPQAGNTIYF.

The chain uses TRBV5-5 and TRBJ1-1; 9 bases line up with TRBD1. The J segment lost 6 bases and the V segment lost 4 bases, leaving 10 bases of the junction unmatched. CDR1 is SGHKS, CDR2 YYEKEE, per germline (reference sequence). The CDR3 totals 15 residues. The CDR3 coding sequence is TGTGCCAGCAGCCTAGGACAGGGGATGTTGCCTGAAGCTTTCTTT. It translates to CASSLGQGMLPEAFF.

The chain is built from TRBV29-1 and TRBJ2-1; D remains unclear. The germline CDR1 and CDR2 sequences are SQVTM and ANQGSEA. V shed 2 bases and J shed 4 bases, with 9 bases lying between them. The length of the CDR3 is 13 residues. This CDR3 reads CSVERSEYNEQFF. The CDR3, as DNA: TGCAGCGTTGAAAGGTCGGAGTACAATGAGCAGTTCTTC.

Ten or more counts support this clonotype. This chain joins TRBV20-1 and TRBJ1-5; possibly TRBD1 for D (5 bases). This CDR3 has 14 residues. Per germline, CDR1 DFQATT and CDR2 SNEGSKA (reference sequence). V was clipped by 0 bases and J by 6 bases, with 12 bases between them. The CDR3 sequence is CSARDQRGGQPQHF. CDR3 bases: TGCAGTGCTAGAGATCAAAGGGGAGGTCAGCCCCAGCATTTT.

CDR3 coding DNA: TGTGCCAGTGGACTAGCGGGAGGTGATACGCAGTATTTT. Translated, it gives CASGLAGGDTQYF. The chain couples TRBV5-4 to TRBJ2-3; 14 bases are a match to TRBD2. V shed 8 bases and J 6 bases; nucleotides not matched to a gene: 2. CDR1 and CDR2 from the germline V gene are SGHNT and YYREEE (reference sequence). CDR3 size: 13 residues.

V usage is TRBV27 and J usage is TRBJ1-2; TRBD1 matches at 7 bases. CDR1 is MNHEY, CDR2 SMNVEV, per germline (reference sequence). The CDR3 spans 18 residues. The V segment lost 5 bases and the J segment 3 bases; nucleotides outside the gene matches: 18. The CDR3 protein is CASSHLISDRDQDYGYTF. In DNA, the CDR3 is TGTGCCAGCAGTCACCTTATTAGCGACAGGGATCAGGACTATGGCTACACCTTC.

The chain links TRBV29-1 to TRBJ2-7; TRBD2 might be the D (6 bases). Germline loops: CDR1 SQVTM, CDR2 ANQGSEA. V dropped 6 bases and J dropped 11 bases, with 14 bases sitting between them. The CDR3 runs 10 residues. Here the CDR3 DNA reads TGCAGCGTCGAAATTGGAGGGGAGTACTTC. Translated: CSVEIGGEYF.

On this clonotype itself: The junction shows a germline mismatch at one end, possibly a read error. J is TRBJ2-3 and V is TRBV7-2; D not resolved. This CDR3 spans 13 amino acids. CDR1 is SGHTA, CDR2 FQGNSA, per germline. The CDR3 loop is CAGSLLRQDTQYF. CDR3 nucleotides: TGTGCCGGCAGCTTACTACGGCAGGATACGCAGTATTTT. Full variable domain (missing parts from reference TRBV7-2 and TRBJ2-3): GAGVSQSPSNKVTEKGKDVELRCDPISGHTALYWYRQSLGQGLEFLIYFQGNSAPDKSGLPSDRFSAERTGGSVSTLTIQRTQQEDSAVYLCAGSLLRQDTQYFGPGTRLTVL.

Only a few counts were recorded for this clonotype. The J gene is TRBJ2-3, the V gene TRBV12-3 or TRBV12-4; TRBD2 agrees at 8 bases. The CDR3 is made up of 16 amino acids. V lost 3 bases and J lost 4; bases outside the gene matches: 9. The chain's CDR3 is CASSFRTGGPADTQYF. Written as DNA, the CDR3 is TGTGCCAGCAGTTTTAGGACGGGAGGGCCAGCAGATACGCAGTATTTT.

A few counts support this clonotype. V is TRBV7-8 and J is TRBJ2-1; TRBD2 agrees at 9 bases. The CDR3 is 20 residues long. The germline V gene encodes CDR1 SGHVS and CDR2 FQNEAQ. Germline trimming cut 2 bases from V and 9 bases from J; bases unmatched to any gene: 23. The CDR3, as DNA: TGTGCCAGCAGCTTAAGGCTTTCGGCTGTGCGAGAGCGGGGGGAGGGTGAGCAGTTCTTC. Its protein is CASSLRLSAVRERGEGEQFF.

J is TRBJ2-1 and V is TRBV14, with D perhaps TRBD1 (7 bases). This CDR3 comprises 13 residues. Germline CDR1 is SGHDN and CDR2 is FVKESK. Trimming left V 5 bases short and J 10 bases short, with 15 bases between. The CDR3 bases are TGTGCCAGCAGCTCCAGCGGAGGGGGCGAGCAGTTCTTC. It yields the protein CASSSSGGGEQFF.